This T cell receptor beta chain was identified in a study of T cell clonality in common variable immunodeficiency. This clone occurred many times. Antigen unknown. The missing CDR3 end, 3 residues past where the read stops, is filled in from the germline J gene. Each donor provided roughly 5 to 8 ml of heparinized whole blood. Trimming took 10 bases from V and 5 from J; bases not matched to a gene: 15. The CDR3 consists of 16 residues. Germline loops: CDR1 SNHLY, CDR2 FYNNEI. Study results and caveats: Links between repertoire features and CVID complications were heterogeneity-limited.

Sequencing input was equivalent genomic DNA from CVID and controls. Some clones are missing from TCRdb's copy, which holds only in-frame ones; the method was immunoSEQ multiplex PCR. Singletons are absent from the sample, which has about 42,000 clones. The V and J genes are TRBV2 and TRBJ2-2; TRBD1 agrees at 8 bases. The TCR originated in a person aged 18-70 years in good health. Sequenced: peripheral blood mononuclear cells. CDR3 residues: CATQGADRALTGELFF. Incomplete CDR3 DNA: TGTGCCACCCAAGGGGCGGACAGGGCCCTGACCGGGGAG. Based on the CDR3 plus reference TRBV2 and TRBJ2-2, the full variable domain is EPEVTQTPSHQVTQMGQEVILRCVPISNHLYFYWYRQILGQKVEFLVSFYNNEISEKSEIFDDQFSVERPDGSNFTLKIRSTKLEDSAMYFCATQGADRALTGELFFGEGSRLTVL.